This TCR beta chain appears in the sequencing data of a study of blood T cell repertoires in COVID-19. Study context: From T cells, B-cell-depleted T cells, or PBMCs came the material, which was cDNA or gDNA.

The CDR3 length is 16 residues. Trimming removed 3 bases from V and 8 bases from J; junction bases left unmatched: 9. Germline CDR1 is SGHRS and CDR2 is YFSETQ. Data came from immunoSEQ multiplex PCR; TCRdb stores just in-frame clones and leaves some out. The table shows some 230,000 clones, with about 85% occurring only once. The source of this sequence is a man in his forties or fifties with acute or convalescent COVID-19. Material for sequencing was peripheral blood. V and J are TRBV5-1 and TRBJ2-1; 12 nucleotides align to TRBD2. The CDR3 reads CASSSTGTSGLDEQFF. In nucleotides, the CDR3 is TGCGCCAGCAGCTCGACCGGGACTAGCGGGTTGGATGAGCAGTTCTTC.